The clone carrying this TCR beta chain occurred many times. Construction of TCR beta libraries was performed using quantitative 5'-RACE with molecular barcodes. Using its own MiXCR run on the 5' RACE reads, TCRdb lists one record per CDR3 protein. The data contain a few hundred thousand distinct CDR3 sequences, roughly a tenth of them singletons. This sample is part of a study of CD8 T cells in ankylosing spondylitis. The source material was blood, either unsorted or a sorted T cell fraction (not recorded which). This clonotype was obtained from a male donor with ankylosing spondylitis or in good health (not recorded which).

Here the CDR3 reads CASSQGTLANTEAFF. The CDR3 DNA reads TGTGCCAGCAGCCAGGGGACTCTAGCGAACACTGAAGCTTTCTTT. This chain links TRBV7-9 with TRBJ1-1, with D tentatively TRBD1 (6 bases). From germline, CDR1 is SEHNR and CDR2 FQNEAQ (reference sequence). This CDR3 contains 15 residues. Trimming took 5 bases from V and 1 from J, leaving 14 bases between them.